These T cell receptor beta chains were read from a single sample in a study of T-cell memory formation after mild COVID-19. TCRdb used MiXCR to reprocess the 5' RACE reads, holding one entry per CDR3 protein. The table has 350,000 to 450,000 distinct CDR3 sequences, roughly an eighth seen once. The sample was PBMCs or a T cell subset sorted from them (not recorded which). These TCRs come from a man aged 18 to 29 who had mild COVID-19 (a few samples of this study predate the infection). Cell type and time point are not known. The CDR3 runs from the conserved cysteine through the conserved F or W. D genes are given only for firm matches. Part of the rows lack a size; the others show once, few, many or a class for expanded clones.

d_call | j_call | clone_size | v_call | cdr3_aa | cdr3_nt
- | TRBJ2-3 | many | TRBV28 | CASSSPGTLSTDTQYF | TGTGCCAGCAGTTCCCCCGGGACACTGAGCACAGATACGCAGTATTTT
- | TRBJ1-3 | - | TRBV5-1 | CASSTGGTGHGNTIYF | TGCGCCAGCAGCACCGGAGGCACAGGGCATGGAAACACCATATATTTT
- | TRBJ2-1 | many | TRBV11-2 | CASRPPAGLGRSYNEQFF | TGTGCCAGCAGACCTCCTGCGGGGCTGGGGCGCTCCTACAATGAGCAGTTCTTC
TRBD1 | TRBJ2-3 | - | TRBV7-2 | CASSLGQGVGTQYF | TGTGCCAGCAGCTTAGGACAGGGTGTAGGTACGCAGTATTTT
- | TRBJ2-3 | - | TRBV5-1 | CASSRGVGDTQYF | TGCGCCAGCAGCAGAGGGGTCGGAGATACGCAGTATTTT
TRBD1 | TRBJ2-3 | few | TRBV6-6 | CATRKPGQGGSDTQYF | TGTGCCACCCGGAAACCGGGACAGGGGGGGTCAGATACGCAGTATTTT
TRBD1 | TRBJ1-1 | - | TRBV6-5 | CASSYGGQGGTEAFF | TGTGCCAGCAGTTACGGGGGACAGGGAGGGACTGAAGCTTTCTTT
- | TRBJ2-1 | - | TRBV4-3 | CASSQEPRRPQQFF | TGCGCCAGCAGCCAAGAACCGCGACGGCCCCAGCAGTTCTTC
- | TRBJ1-1 | few | TRBV14 | CASSQDLGPEAFF | TGTGCCAGCAGCCAAGATTTGGGCCCTGAAGCTTTCTTT
- | TRBJ1-1 | - | TRBV6-1 | CASSREGEGANTEAFF | TGTGCCAGCAGCCGCGAGGGGGAGGGAGCGAACACTGAAGCTTTCTTT
TRBD1 | TRBJ1-1 | few | TRBV3-1 | CASSPQSLRGQGTEAFF | TGTGCCAGCAGCCCGCAGAGCCTCAGGGGGCAGGGGACTGAAGCTTTCTTT
- | TRBJ2-3 | few | TRBV4-3 | CASSQDTGSGDTQYF | TGCGCCAGCAGCCAAGATACGGGGTCGGGGGATACGCAGTATTTT
- | TRBJ2-7 | many | TRBV20-1 | CSARDETDYEQYF | TGCAGTGCTAGAGATGAAACCGACTACGAGCAGTACTTC
- | TRBJ1-1 | - | TRBV7-9 | CASSFEGVDTEAFF | TGTGCCAGCAGCTTTGAGGGGGTTGATACTGAAGCTTTCTTT
- | TRBJ1-2 | - | TRBV7-2 | CASSRPGEGYTF | TGTGCCAGCAGCCGCCCAGGGGAAGGCTACACCTTC
TRBD2 | TRBJ2-1 | many | TRBV7-2 | CASSLAILAGGLFFEQFF | TGTGCCAGCAGCTTAGCGATTTTGGCGGGGGGGCTCTTTTTTGAGCAGTTCTTC
- | TRBJ1-1 | many | TRBV20-1 | CSAAQVDTEAFF | TGCAGTGCTGCACAGGTAGACACTGAAGCTTTCTTT